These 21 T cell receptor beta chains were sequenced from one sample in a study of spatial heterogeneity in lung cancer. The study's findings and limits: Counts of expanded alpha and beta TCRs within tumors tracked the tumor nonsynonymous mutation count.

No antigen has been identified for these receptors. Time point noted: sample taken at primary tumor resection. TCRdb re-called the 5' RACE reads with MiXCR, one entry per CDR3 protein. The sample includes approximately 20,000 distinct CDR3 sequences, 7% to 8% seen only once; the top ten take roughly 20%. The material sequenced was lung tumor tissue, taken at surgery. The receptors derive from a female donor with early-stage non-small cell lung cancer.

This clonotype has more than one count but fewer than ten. In DNA, the CDR3 is TGCAGTGCTAGTTCCGGGACAGCCTATTCACCCCTCCACTTT. The encoded protein is CSASSGTAYSPLHF. The V gene is TRBV20-1, the J gene TRBJ1-6, with 7 positions matching TRBD1. After removal of 3 bases from V and 8 bases from J, the junction contained 7 bases not matched to a gene. There are 14 residues in the CDR3. CDR1 is DFQATT, CDR2 SNEGSKA, per germline (reference sequence).

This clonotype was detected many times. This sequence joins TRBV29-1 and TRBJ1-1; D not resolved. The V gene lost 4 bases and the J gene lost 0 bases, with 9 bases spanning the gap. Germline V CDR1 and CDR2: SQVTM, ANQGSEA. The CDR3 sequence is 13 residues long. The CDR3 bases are TGCAGCGTTGCAATTCAGCTGAACACTGAAGCTTTCTTT. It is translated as CSVAIQLNTEAFF.

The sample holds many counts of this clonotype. The CDR3 region is CASSLAGTVKETQYF. The CDR3 DNA sequence: TGTGCCAGCAGCTTAGCTGGGACAGTGAAAGAGACCCAGTACTTC. The chain links TRBV7-8 to TRBJ2-5; 7 nucleotides align to TRBD1. This CDR3 spans 15 amino acids. J gave up 3 bases and V 0 bases, and 4 bases lay outside the gene matches. Germline CDR1 SGHVS, CDR2 FQNEAQ.

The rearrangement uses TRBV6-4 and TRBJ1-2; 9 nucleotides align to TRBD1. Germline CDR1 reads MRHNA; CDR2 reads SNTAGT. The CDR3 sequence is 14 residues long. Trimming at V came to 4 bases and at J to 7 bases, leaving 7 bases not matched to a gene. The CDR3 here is CASSARGQGFGYTF. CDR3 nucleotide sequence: TGTGCCAGCAGTGCCCGTGGACAGGGGTTTGGCTACACCTTC.

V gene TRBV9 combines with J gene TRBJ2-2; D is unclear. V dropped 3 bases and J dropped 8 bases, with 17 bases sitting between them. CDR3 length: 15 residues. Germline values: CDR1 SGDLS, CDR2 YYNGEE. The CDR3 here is CASSDTWVLPGELFF. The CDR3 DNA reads TGTGCCAGCAGCGATACTTGGGTTTTACCAGGGGAGCTGTTTTTT.

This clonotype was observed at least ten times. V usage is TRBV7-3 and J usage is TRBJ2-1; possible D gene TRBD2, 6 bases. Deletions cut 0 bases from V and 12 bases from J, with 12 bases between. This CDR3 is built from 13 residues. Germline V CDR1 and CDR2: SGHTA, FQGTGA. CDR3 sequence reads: CASSLTGGGAQFF. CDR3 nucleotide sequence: TGTGCCAGCAGCTTAACGGGAGGCGGGGCGCAGTTCTTC. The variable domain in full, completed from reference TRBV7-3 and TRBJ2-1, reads GAGVSQTPSNKVTEKGKYVELRCDPISGHTALYWYRQSLGQGPEFLIYFQGTGAADDSGLPNDRFFAVRPEGSVSTLKIQRTERGDSAVYLCASSLTGGGAQFFGPGTRLTVL.

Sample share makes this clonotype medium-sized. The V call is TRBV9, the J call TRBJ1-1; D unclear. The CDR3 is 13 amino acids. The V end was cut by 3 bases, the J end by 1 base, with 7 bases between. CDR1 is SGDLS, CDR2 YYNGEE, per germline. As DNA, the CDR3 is TGTGCCAGCAGCGCCGCCGAGAACACTGAAGCTTTCTTT. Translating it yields CASSAAENTEAFF.

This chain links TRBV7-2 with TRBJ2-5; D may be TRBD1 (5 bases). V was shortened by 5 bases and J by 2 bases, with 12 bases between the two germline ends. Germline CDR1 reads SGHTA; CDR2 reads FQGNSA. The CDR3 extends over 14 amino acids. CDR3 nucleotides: TGTGCCAGCAGCCGGACACTTAATCAAGAGACCCAGTACTTC. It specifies CASSRTLNQETQYF. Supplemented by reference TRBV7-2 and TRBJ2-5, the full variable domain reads GAGVSQSPSNKVTEKGKDVELRCDPISGHTALYWYRQSLGQGLEFLIYFQGNSAPDKSGLPSDRFSAERTGGSVSTLTIQRTQQEDSAVYLCASSRTLNQETQYFGPGTRLLVL.

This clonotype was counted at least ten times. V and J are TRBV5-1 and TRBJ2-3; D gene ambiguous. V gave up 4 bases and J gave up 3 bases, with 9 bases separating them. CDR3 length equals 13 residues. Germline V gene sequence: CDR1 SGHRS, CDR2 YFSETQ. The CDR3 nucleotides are TGCGCCAGCAGCCTAGGGCCAACAGATACGCAGTATTTT. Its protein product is CASSLGPTDTQYF. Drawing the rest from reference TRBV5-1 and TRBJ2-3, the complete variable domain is KAGVTQTPRYLIKTRGQQVTLSCSPISGHRSVSWYQQTPGQGLQFLFEYFSETQRNKGNFPGRFSGRQFSNSRSEMNVSTLELGDSALYLCASSLGPTDTQYFGPGTRLTVL.

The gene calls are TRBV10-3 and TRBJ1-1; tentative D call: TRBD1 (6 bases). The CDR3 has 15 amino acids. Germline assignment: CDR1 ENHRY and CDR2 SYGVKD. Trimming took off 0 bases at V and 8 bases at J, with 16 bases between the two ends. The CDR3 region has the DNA TGTGCCATCAGTGAGTCGGTCCCGGGGGCGAAGGAAGCTTTCTTT. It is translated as CAISESVPGAKEAFF.

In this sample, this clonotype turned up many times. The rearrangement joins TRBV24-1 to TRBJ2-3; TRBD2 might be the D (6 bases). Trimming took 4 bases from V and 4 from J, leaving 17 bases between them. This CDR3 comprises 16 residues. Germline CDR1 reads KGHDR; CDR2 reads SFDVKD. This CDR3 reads CATSDPGGAKPDTQYF. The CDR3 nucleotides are TGTGCCACCAGTGACCCCGGCGGGGCCAAACCAGATACGCAGTATTTT.

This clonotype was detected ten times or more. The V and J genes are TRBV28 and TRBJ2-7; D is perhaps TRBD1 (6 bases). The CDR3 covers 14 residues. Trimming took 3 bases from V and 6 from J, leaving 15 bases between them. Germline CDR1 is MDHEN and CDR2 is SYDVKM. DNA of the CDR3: TGTGCCAGCAGTTTCGAGCCAGGGGCTTCCGAGCAGTACTTC. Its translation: CASSFEPGASEQYF.

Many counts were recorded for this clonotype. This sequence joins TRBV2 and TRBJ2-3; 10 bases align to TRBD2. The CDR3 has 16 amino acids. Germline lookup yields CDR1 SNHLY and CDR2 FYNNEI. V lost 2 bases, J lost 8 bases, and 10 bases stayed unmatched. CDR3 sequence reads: CASSELAGARGGTQYF. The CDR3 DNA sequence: TGTGCCAGCAGTGAACTAGCGGGGGCCCGCGGGGGTACGCAGTATTTT. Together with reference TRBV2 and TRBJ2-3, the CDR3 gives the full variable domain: EPEVTQTPSHQVTQMGQEVILRCVPISNHLYFYWYRQILGQKVEFLVSFYNNEISEKSEIFDDQFSVERPDGSNFTLKIRSTKLEDSAMYFCASSELAGARGGTQYFGPGTRLTVL.

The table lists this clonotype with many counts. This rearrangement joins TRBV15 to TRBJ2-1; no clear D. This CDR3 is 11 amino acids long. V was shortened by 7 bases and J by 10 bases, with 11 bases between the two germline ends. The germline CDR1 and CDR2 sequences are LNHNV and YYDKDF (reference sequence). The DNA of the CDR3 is TGTGCCACCACCATAGAAGGGGAGCAGTTCTTC. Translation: CATTIEGEQFF.

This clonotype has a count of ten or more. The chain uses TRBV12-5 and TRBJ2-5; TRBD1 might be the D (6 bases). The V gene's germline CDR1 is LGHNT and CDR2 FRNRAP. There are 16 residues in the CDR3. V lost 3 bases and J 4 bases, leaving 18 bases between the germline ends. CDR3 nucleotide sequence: TGTGCTAGTGGTTTTCAGACAGGCTTCCAAGGAGAGACCCAGTACTTC. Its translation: CASGFQTGFQGETQYF.

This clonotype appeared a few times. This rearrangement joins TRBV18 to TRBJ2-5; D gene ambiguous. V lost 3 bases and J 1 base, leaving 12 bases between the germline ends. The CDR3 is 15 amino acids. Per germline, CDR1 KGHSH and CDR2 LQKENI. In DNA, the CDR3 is TGTGCCAGCTCACCTTCTGAGAGGACCCAAGAGACCCAGTACTTC. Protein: CASSPSERTQETQYF. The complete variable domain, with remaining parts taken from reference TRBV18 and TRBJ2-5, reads NAGVMQNPRHLVRRRGQEARLRCSPMKGHSHVYWYRQLPEEGLKFMVYLQKENIIDESGMPKERFSAEFPKEGPSILRIQQVVRGDSAAYFCASSPSERTQETQYFGPGTRLLVL.

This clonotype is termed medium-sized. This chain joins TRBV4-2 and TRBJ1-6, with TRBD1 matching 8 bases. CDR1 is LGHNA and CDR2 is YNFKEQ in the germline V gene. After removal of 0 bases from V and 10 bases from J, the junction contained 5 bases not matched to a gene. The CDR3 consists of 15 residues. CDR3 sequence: CASSQDQGAQSPLHF. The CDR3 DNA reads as TGTGCCAGCAGCCAAGATCAGGGGGCGCAATCACCCCTCCACTTT.

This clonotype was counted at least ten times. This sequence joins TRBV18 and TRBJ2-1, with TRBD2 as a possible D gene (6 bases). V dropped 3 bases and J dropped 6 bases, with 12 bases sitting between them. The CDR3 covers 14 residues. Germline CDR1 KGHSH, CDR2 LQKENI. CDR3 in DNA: TGTGCCAGCTCACCTAGGAGGGCCCTCAATGAGCAGTTCTTC. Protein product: CASSPRRALNEQFF. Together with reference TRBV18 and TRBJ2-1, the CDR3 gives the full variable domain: NAGVMQNPRHLVRRRGQEARLRCSPMKGHSHVYWYRQLPEEGLKFMVYLQKENIIDESGMPKERFSAEFPKEGPSILRIQQVVRGDSAAYFCASSPRRALNEQFFGPGTRLTVL.

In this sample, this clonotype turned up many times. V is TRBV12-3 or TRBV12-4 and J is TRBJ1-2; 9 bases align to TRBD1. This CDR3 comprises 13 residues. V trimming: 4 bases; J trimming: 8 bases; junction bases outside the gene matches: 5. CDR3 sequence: CASSSGQGGGYTF. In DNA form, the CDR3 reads TGTGCCAGCAGTTCGGGACAGGGAGGGGGCTACACCTTC.

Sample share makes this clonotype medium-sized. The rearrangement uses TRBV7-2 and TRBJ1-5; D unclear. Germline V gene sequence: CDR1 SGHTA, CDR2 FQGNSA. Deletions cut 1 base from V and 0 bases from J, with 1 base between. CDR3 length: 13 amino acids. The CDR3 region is CASSLDSNQPQHF. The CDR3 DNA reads TGTGCCAGCAGCTTAGATAGCAATCAGCCCCAGCATTTT. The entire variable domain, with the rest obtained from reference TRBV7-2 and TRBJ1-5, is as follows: GAGVSQSPSNKVTEKGKDVELRCDPISGHTALYWYRQSLGQGLEFLIYFQGNSAPDKSGLPSDRFSAERTGGSVSTLTIQRTQQEDSAVYLCASSLDSNQPQHFGDGTRLSIL.

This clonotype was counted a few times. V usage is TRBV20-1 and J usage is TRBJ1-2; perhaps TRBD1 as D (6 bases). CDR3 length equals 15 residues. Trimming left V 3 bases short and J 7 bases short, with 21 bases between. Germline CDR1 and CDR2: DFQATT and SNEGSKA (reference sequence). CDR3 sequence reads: CSASPPGGRGGGYTF. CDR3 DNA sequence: TGCAGTGCTAGTCCCCCCGGGGGGAGAGGGGGTGGCTACACCTTC.